This TCR beta chain was observed in a study of OX40 agonist ivuxolimab in advanced cancers. Produced via immunoSEQ multiplex PCR; TCRdb's table is partial and in-frame only. The sample has some 66,000 clones, 77% seen once; the top ten hold more than 1.5%. The CDR3 covers 14 residues. Germline V gene lookup returns CDR1 MDHEN and CDR2 SYDVKM. This clonotype was sampled from an adult with an advanced solid tumor such as melanoma, head and neck, liver or kidney cancer. The material sequenced was CD4+ or CD8+ T cells sorted from blood, taken in a trial of the OX40 agonist ivuxolimab. The genes are TRBV28 and TRBJ2-5, with D possibly matching TRBD2 (5 bases). The assigned J gene may be wrong: the sequence end matches TRBJ2-7 better. CDR3 amino acids: CASSREFLPYEQYF. CDR3 coding DNA: TGTGCCAGCAGTAGGGAGTTTCTTCCCTACGAGCAGTACTTC.